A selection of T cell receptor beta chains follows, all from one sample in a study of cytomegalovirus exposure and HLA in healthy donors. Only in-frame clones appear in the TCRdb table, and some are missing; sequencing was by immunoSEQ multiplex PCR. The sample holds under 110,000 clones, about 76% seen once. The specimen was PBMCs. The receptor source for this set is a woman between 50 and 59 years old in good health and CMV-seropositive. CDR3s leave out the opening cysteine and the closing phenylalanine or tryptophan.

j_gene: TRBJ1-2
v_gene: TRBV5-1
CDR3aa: ASSGTRGRGNPNYGYT

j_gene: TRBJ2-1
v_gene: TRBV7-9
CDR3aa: ASSLNAGGQNEQF

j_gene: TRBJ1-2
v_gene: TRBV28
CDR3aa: ATLSQGAVSFYGYT

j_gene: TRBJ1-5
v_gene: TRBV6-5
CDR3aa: ASSRSGNQPQH

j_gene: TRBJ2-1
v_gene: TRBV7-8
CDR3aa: ASSLEVGGARGEQF

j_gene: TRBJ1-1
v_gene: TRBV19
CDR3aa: ASGDRLNTEAF

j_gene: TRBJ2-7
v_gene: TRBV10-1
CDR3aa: ASRGGTGPYEQY

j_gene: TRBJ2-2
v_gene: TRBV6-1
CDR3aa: ASRRQGNTGELF

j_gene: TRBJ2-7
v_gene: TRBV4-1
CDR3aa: ASSHRLAGRYEQY

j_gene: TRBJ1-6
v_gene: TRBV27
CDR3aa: ASSPHTGTGYNSPLH

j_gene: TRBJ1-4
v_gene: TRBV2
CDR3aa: ASRVQGLENEKLF

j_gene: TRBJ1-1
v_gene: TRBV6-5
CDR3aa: ASSPTGQLNTEAF

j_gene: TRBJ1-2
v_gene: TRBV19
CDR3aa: ASSSPTGNYGYT

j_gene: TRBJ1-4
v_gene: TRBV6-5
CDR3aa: ASSYTRVEKLF

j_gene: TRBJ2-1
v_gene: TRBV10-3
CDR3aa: AISESIRGSPYNEQF

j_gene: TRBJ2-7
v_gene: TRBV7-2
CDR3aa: ASSLAADSAYEQY

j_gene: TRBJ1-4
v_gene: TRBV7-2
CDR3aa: ASRRSKGLFNEKLF

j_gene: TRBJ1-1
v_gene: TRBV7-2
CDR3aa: ASSPSGVNTEAF

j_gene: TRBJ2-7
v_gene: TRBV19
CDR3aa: ASSIGGQTYEQY

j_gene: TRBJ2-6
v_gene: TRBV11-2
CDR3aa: ASSSYRGRAGANVLT

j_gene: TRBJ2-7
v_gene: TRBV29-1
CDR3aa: SVGPGTGSYEQY

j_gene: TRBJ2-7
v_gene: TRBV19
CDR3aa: ASSMTGVSYEQY

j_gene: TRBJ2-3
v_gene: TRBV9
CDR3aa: ASEDGGNTDTQY

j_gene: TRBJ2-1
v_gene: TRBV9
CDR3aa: ASSAFIPGLAGVSSYNEQF

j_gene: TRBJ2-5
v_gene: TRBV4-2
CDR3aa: ASSQLSTGAGGDQETQY

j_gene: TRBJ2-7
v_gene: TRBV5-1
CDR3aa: ASSSDRVSSYEQY

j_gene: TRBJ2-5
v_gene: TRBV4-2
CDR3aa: ASSQEGSGGAQETQY

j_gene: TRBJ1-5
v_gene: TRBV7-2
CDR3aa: ASSLTRASEGNQPQH

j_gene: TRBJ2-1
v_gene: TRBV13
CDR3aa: ASSSSGVPGEQF

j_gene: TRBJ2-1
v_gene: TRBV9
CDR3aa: ASSVALGTGGFSSYNEQF

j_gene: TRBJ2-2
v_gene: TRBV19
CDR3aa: ASSMTSGDTGELF

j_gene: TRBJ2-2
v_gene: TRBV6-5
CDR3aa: ASSTGTVGELF

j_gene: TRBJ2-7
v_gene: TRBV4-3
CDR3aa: ASSQGTTSYEQY

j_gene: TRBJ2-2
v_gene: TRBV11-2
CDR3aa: ASRPGGPTGELF

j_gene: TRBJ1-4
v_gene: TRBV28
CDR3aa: ASSAPWTVAATNEKLF

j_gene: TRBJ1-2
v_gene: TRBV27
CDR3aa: ASSPDSLFNYGYT

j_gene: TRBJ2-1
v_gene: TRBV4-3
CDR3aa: ASSQYGGSNDEQF

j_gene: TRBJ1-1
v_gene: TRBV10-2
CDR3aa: ASKSGKTEAF

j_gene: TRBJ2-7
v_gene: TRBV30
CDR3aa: AWSVLHTYEQY

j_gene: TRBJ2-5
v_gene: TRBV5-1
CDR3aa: ASSLRLAGVSETQY

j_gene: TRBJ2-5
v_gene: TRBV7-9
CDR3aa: ASSSPGQSKEQY

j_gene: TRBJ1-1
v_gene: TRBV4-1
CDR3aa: ASSHYWRAGGAF